A selection of T cell receptor beta chains follows, all from one sample in a study of T cell responses to AZD1222 COVID-19 vaccine. Measured with immunoSEQ multiplex PCR; TCRdb has only the in-frame clones, and not every one. The sample has 90,000 to 130,000 clones, about four fifths seen once. The sequences come from peripheral blood, collected on day 0 of AZD1222 vaccination. The receptors derive from an adult in good health. The CDR3 runs from the conserved cysteine through the conserved F or W. A D gene is named only where the DNA matches it firmly. Clone size is stated in some rows and not others, as once, few, many or a class when expanded.

cdr3_length j_call clone_size v_call d_call cdr3_aa
16 TRBJ2-3 NA TRBV7-8 TRBD2 CASSPIAGSGTDTQYF
14 TRBJ1-1 NA TRBV19 NA CASSIGTVNTEAFF
14 TRBJ2-7 NA TRBV7-8 TRBD2 CASSLGSGGYEQYF
13 TRBJ2-7 NA TRBV27 NA CASSLLGIREQYF
13 TRBJ1-5 NA TRBV30 NA CAWSKQGNQPQHF
13 TRBJ1-2 NA TRBV18 NA CASLSSRSGGYTF
14 TRBJ2-7 few TRBV28 NA CASSRMTDTYEQYF
15 TRBJ2-2 few TRBV28 NA CASSFASFATGELFF
14 TRBJ2-5 once TRBV2 NA CASTAGPLGETQYF
17 TRBJ2-2 once TRBV11-3 NA CASSLRGGGQNTGELFF
15 TRBJ1-6 NA TRBV9 TRBD1 CASSATGGYNSPLHF
14 TRBJ1-3 large TRBV7-9 TRBD1 CASSSHRGHNTIYF
16 TRBJ2-2 NA TRBV27 TRBD1 CASSRGQFANTGELFF
17 TRBJ2-3 NA TRBV7-3 TRBD2 CASSLDSTSGGRGTQYF
18 TRBJ1-2 few TRBV7-9 TRBD1 CASSLVAGQGFSNYGYTF
16 TRBJ2-1 NA TRBV28 TRBD2 CASRPLLAGGYNEQFF
15 TRBJ2-5 NA TRBV2 TRBD2 CASRALGTSHETQYF
14 TRBJ2-7 NA TRBV5-8 NA CASSDSVHSYEQYF
15 TRBJ2-7 NA TRBV7-9 TRBD1 CASGSTGVSSYEQYF
14 TRBJ1-5 NA TRBV20-1 NA CSASKGTVNQPQHF
14 TRBJ1-6 NA TRBV7-9 NA CASSRPDYTSPLHF
14 TRBJ1-2 NA TRBV7-3 NA CASSLTGANYGYTF
15 TRBJ2-7 NA TRBV28 TRBD1 CASSYGGTGAYEQYF
14 TRBJ2-3 NA TRBV7-9 NA CASSLALGEDTQYF
15 TRBJ2-2 NA TRBV5-1 TRBD1 CASSIGGADTGELFF
14 TRBJ1-5 NA TRBV6-1 NA CASSEDTGVQPQHF
16 TRBJ1-6 NA TRBV7-2 TRBD1 CASSLRGQGGNSPLHF
15 TRBJ1-5 NA TRBV19 NA CASTRDPGRDQPQHF
15 TRBJ2-2 few TRBV19 NA CASSIDLRGLGELFF
14 TRBJ2-3 NA TRBV5-1 TRBD1 CASSFTGGTDTQYF
13 TRBJ2-5 many TRBV5-1 NA CASSSDGAETQYF
13 TRBJ1-2 NA TRBV6-5 NA CASKTGANYGYTF
14 TRBJ1-1 NA TRBV9 NA CASSLQGGETEAFF
16 TRBJ2-7 NA TRBV14 TRBD2 CASSLRTSGLAYEQYF
17 TRBJ2-7 NA TRBV6-6 TRBD2 CASSPGTSGKGFHEQYF
13 TRBJ2-1 NA TRBV18 NA CASSPMLDNEQFF
15 TRBJ1-4 few TRBV7-9 TRBD1 CASSLAQGASEKLFF
13 TRBJ2-7 few TRBV7-2 NA CASSLAISYEQYF
17 TRBJ2-5 NA TRBV11-2 NA CASSLSLQGRQQETQYF
14 TRBJ1-5 NA TRBV19 NA CASKVTNSNQPQHF
15 TRBJ2-1 NA TRBV28 NA CASSFGGPVGNEQFF
14 TRBJ2-7 NA TRBV18 TRBD1 CASSPTTGSYEQYF
17 TRBJ1-6 NA TRBV5-6 NA CASSLAGGRGGNSPLHF
12 TRBJ1-2 once TRBV5-1 NA CASRTSGYGYTF
14 TRBJ1-2 few TRBV27 NA CASSFQTGSYGYTF
15 TRBJ2-3 NA TRBV6-2/TRBV6-3 NA CASSPGRRKGDTQYF
17 TRBJ1-2 NA TRBV4-3 NA CASSQAFSPSGRRGYTF
14 TRBJ1-2 NA TRBV27 NA CASSPSGRRYGYTF
13 TRBJ2-5 NA TRBV21-1 NA CAPSQKLQETQYF
18 TRBJ1-2 few TRBV7-2 TRBD1 CASSLNGGRTGLNYGYTF
15 TRBJ1-6 NA TRBV9 TRBD1 CASSPGQGKDSPLHF